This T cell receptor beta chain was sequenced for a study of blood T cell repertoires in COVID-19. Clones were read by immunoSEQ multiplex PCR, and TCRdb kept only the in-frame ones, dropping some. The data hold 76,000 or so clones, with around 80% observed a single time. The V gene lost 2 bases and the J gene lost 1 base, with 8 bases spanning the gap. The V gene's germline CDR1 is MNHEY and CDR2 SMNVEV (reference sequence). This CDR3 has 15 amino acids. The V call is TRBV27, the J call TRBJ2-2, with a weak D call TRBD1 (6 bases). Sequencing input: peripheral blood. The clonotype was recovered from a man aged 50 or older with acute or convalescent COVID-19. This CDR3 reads CASSLRGLNTGELFF. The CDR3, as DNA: TGTGCCAGCAGTTTAAGGGGGTTGAACACCGGGGAGCTGTTTTTT.